A selection of T cell receptor beta chains follows, all from one sample in a study of blood T cell repertoires in COVID-19. Repertoires were generated with immunoSEQ multiplex PCR, while TCRdb's copy carries only in-frame clones and drops some. The data hold about 290,000 clones, with around nine tenths observed a single time. The sample was PBMCs or T cells enriched from blood (not recorded which). These receptors were taken from a woman aged 40-49 years who had recovered from COVID-19. Each CDR3 is given with its conserved first and last residue. A D gene is named only where the DNA matches it firmly. Only some rows state a clone size, as once, few, many or a class for expanded clones.

j_call	v_call	d_call	clone_size	cdr3_aa	cdr3_nt
TRBJ1-6	TRBV21-1	NA	NA	CASSKDFRTVSYNSPLHF	TGTGCCAGCAGCAAAGATTTTCGTACGGTCTCCTATAATTCACCCCTCCACTTT
TRBJ1-2	TRBV27	NA	NA	CASSPNRDPNYGYTF	TGTGCCAGCAGTCCAAACAGGGATCCTAACTATGGCTACACCTTC
TRBJ1-2	TRBV2	NA	NA	CASRDTPAGPATF	TGTGCCAGCAGAGATACCCCTGCAGGGCCGGCCACCTTC
TRBJ1-2	TRBV11-1	TRBD1	NA	CASSPGQGEHYGYTF	TGTGCCAGCAGCCCCGGGCAGGGGGAACACTATGGCTACACCTTC
TRBJ2-3	TRBV5-1	NA	NA	CASSLGGRMVDTQYF	TGCGCCAGCAGCTTGGGGGGCAGGATGGTAGATACGCAGTATTTT
TRBJ2-7	TRBV18	TRBD1	few	CASSPRTGGGPEEQYF	TGTGCCAGCTCACCGAGGACAGGGGGCGGCCCCGAGGAGCAGTACTTC
TRBJ1-2	TRBV5-1	NA	NA	CASSLYATVGYGYTF	TGCGCCAGCAGCTTGTACGCGACAGTAGGATATGGCTACACCTTC
TRBJ1-1	TRBV5-1	TRBD1	NA	CASSQTVQGMGTEAFF	TGCGCCAGCAGCCAAACAGTACAGGGGATGGGCACTGAAGCTTTCTTT
TRBJ2-2	TRBV9	NA	NA	CASSATSGITGELFF	TGTGCCAGCAGCGCAACGTCAGGGATCACCGGGGAGCTGTTTTTT
TRBJ2-3	TRBV24-1	TRBD2	NA	CATSEKGLAGGTPSSTDTQYF	TGTGCCACCAGTGAGAAGGGACTAGCGGGAGGCACGCCGTCAAGCACAGATACGCAGTATTTT
TRBJ1-5	TRBV27	NA	NA	CASSLDPPQGTIGPQHF	TGTGCCAGCAGTTTAGATCCCCCACAGGGTACCATAGGGCCCCAGCATTTT
TRBJ1-2	TRBV6-2/TRBV6-3	NA	NA	CASSYVAGDGYTF	TGTGCCAGCAGTTACGTAGCAGGGGATGGCTACACCTTC
TRBJ1-4	TRBV5-1	NA	few	CASSSGTENEKLFF	TGCGCCAGCAGCTCCGGGACTGAGAATGAAAAACTGTTTTTT
TRBJ1-1	TRBV6-2/TRBV6-3	TRBD1	NA	CASSKLRTTGSNTEAFF	TGTGCCAGCAGTAAACTCCGAACGACAGGGTCAAACACTGAAGCTTTCTTT
TRBJ1-1	TRBV18	NA	NA	CASSPQGPEGTEAFF	TGTGCCAGCTCACCACAGGGTCCGGAGGGAACTGAAGCTTTCTTT
TRBJ1-1	TRBV9	NA	NA	CASLDRIPHLFPGTEAFF	TGTGCCAGCCTTGATAGAATCCCTCATTTATTCCCGGGCACTGAAGCTTTCTTT
TRBJ2-5	TRBV19	NA	NA	CASSIGGTNQETQYF	TGTGCCAGTAGTATAGGAGGGACAAACCAAGAGACCCAGTACTTC
TRBJ2-2	TRBV5-1	NA	NA	CASSLGGGNTGELFF	TGCGCCAGCAGCTTAGGAGGGGGCAACACCGGGGAGCTGTTTTTT
TRBJ1-3	TRBV13	NA	NA	CASSLRREGNTIYF	TGTGCCAGCAGCTTAAGGAGGGAAGGAAACACCATATATTTT
TRBJ2-3	TRBV5-1	TRBD1	once	CASSGTGTGGTDTQYF	TGCGCCAGCAGCGGGACCGGGACAGGGGGAACAGATACGCAGTATTTT
TRBJ2-1	TRBV9	NA	NA	CASSPPSLAEQFF	TGTGCCAGCAGCCCCCCCTCCCTAGCGGAGCAGTTCTTC
TRBJ2-5	TRBV6-5	NA	NA	CATTSMRAVETQYF	TGTGCCACCACTTCTATGAGGGCCGTGGAGACCCAGTACTTC
TRBJ1-3	TRBV2	NA	NA	CASSEARSSGNTIYF	TGTGCCAGCAGTGAAGCCCGGAGCTCTGGAAACACCATATATTTT
TRBJ2-1	TRBV2	TRBD2	NA	CASSDGTSGYNEQFF	TGTGCCAGCAGTGACGGGACTAGCGGTTACAATGAGCAGTTCTTC
TRBJ2-5	TRBV3-1/TRBV3-2	TRBD2	NA	CASSQVWGGQETQYF	TGTGCCAGCAGCCAAGTATGGGGGGGCCAAGAGACCCAGTACTTC
TRBJ2-7	TRBV5-4	TRBD2	NA	CASSHTSGSSYEQYF	TGTGCCAGCAGCCACACTAGCGGGAGTTCCTACGAGCAGTACTTC
TRBJ1-5	TRBV20-1	NA	NA	CSASRRSIGGDQPQHF	TGCAGTGCTAGTCGGCGTTCCATAGGGGGGGATCAGCCCCAGCATTTT
TRBJ2-5	TRBV4-2	TRBD2	NA	CASSQLSAGGETQYF	TGTGCCAGCAGCCAATTATCTGCGGGGGGGGAGACCCAGTACTTC
TRBJ1-2	TRBV30	TRBD1	NA	CAWSTGQGTGGYTF	TGTGCCTGGAGTACGGGACAGGGGACGGGGGGCTACACCTTC
TRBJ2-5	TRBV5-1	TRBD2	NA	CASSLLGVGSGGIETQYF	TGCGCCAGCAGCTTGCTGGGGGTTGGTAGCGGGGGGATCGAGACCCAGTACTTC
TRBJ1-5	TRBV2	TRBD1	NA	CASSVGQGYQPQHF	TGTGCCAGCAGTGTGGGACAGGGGTACCAGCCCCAGCATTTT
TRBJ2-1	TRBV9	TRBD1	NA	CASSAHPRGTGDYNEQFF	TGTGCCAGCAGCGCCCACCCCCGGGGGACAGGGGACTACAATGAGCAGTTCTTC
TRBJ2-1	TRBV21-1	NA	NA	CASSTSRDREQFF	TGTGCCAGCAGCACTTCACGGGACAGGGAGCAGTTCTTC
TRBJ1-5	TRBV23-1	NA	NA	CASSQPKQSNQPQHF	TGCGCCAGCAGTCAACCGAAACAGAGTAATCAGCCCCAGCATTTT
TRBJ2-1	TRBV19	TRBD2	NA	CASSRGVLTYNEQFF	TGTGCCAGTAGCCGGGGGGTTCTCACTTACAATGAGCAGTTCTTC
TRBJ1-2	TRBV5-1	NA	NA	CASSSMGTVSNYGYTF	TGCGCCAGCAGCTCGATGGGGACTGTATCTAACTATGGCTACACCTTC
TRBJ2-1	TRBV3-1/TRBV3-2	TRBD2	NA	CASSSEREGPSPRNEQFF	TGTGCCAGCAGCTCGGAGCGGGAGGGCCCAAGTCCCCGGAATGAGCAGTTCTTC
TRBJ2-1	TRBV20-1	TRBD2	once	CSASGGLAGRNEQFF	TGCAGTGCTAGTGGGGGACTAGCGGGGAGAAATGAGCAGTTCTTC
TRBJ1-2	TRBV5-4	NA	NA	CASSLAQTGRFLNYGYTF	TGTGCCAGCAGCTTGGCCCAAACAGGGAGATTCTTAAACTATGGCTACACCTTC
TRBJ1-4	TRBV3-1/TRBV3-2	NA	NA	CASSREGLNEKLFF	TGTGCCAGCAGCCGGGAGGGCCTTAATGAAAAACTGTTTTTT
TRBJ1-2	TRBV6-5	NA	NA	CASSTRRTQNYGYTF	TGTGCCAGCAGCACAAGACGGACACAGAACTATGGCTACACCTTC
TRBJ2-2	TRBV5-1	NA	NA	CASGFQGFGTGELFF	TGCGCCAGCGGGTTTCAGGGGTTCGGCACCGGGGAGCTGTTTTTT
TRBJ1-2	TRBV5-4	NA	NA	CASSLVALEGGYTF	TGTGCCAGCAGCTTGGTGGCGCTAGAGGGTGGCTACACCTTC
TRBJ1-5	TRBV11-2	NA	NA	CASSSTTGQPQHF	TGTGCCAGCAGCTCCACGACAGGACAGCCCCAGCATTTT
TRBJ2-7	TRBV5-1	TRBD1	NA	CASSLAVTGDDEQYF	TGCGCCAGCAGCTTGGCGGTGACAGGGGACGACGAGCAGTACTTC
TRBJ1-1	TRBV28	TRBD1	NA	CASSLYRGTEAFF	TGTGCCAGCAGTTTATACAGGGGCACTGAAGCTTTCTTT
TRBJ1-1	TRBV5-1	NA	NA	CASSLKLNTEAFF	TGCGCCAGCAGCTTGAAACTTAACACTGAAGCTTTCTTT